The 10 T cell receptor beta chains in this list originate from one sample, sequenced in a study of T cells in tuberculosis (dated by TCRdb to the late 2010s). The library was generated by the immunoSEQ multiplex PCR assay. This immuneACCESS table, as held by TCRdb, lists in-frame sequences with V and J called but not all clones. Of the missing ones, under half trace to an unresolved V gene in checked studies; the others have no known cause. A total of roughly 40,000 clones appear in this sample, about 95% of them only once. Jointly, the top ten make up around 3.3% of the sample. Sequencing was carried out using PBMCs. These receptors were taken from a donor between 10 and 35 years old with latent tuberculosis or without tuberculosis infection.

The chain carries TRBV5-1 and TRBJ2-3, with 9 nucleotides matching TRBD2. The V gene end was trimmed by 2 bases and the J gene end by 2 bases; junction bases not matched to a gene: 12. There are 18 residues in the CDR3. The germline V gene has CDR1 SGHRS and CDR2 YFSETQ. The CDR3 DNA reads TGCGCCAGCAGCTTTAGTAGCGGGGGAAAAAAATCCACAGATACGCAGTATTTT. It is translated as CASSFSSGGKKSTDTQYF.

This clone was counted between two and nine times. The J gene is TRBJ2-7, the V gene TRBV2; a weak D match, TRBD2 (6 bases). This CDR3 comprises 11 residues. Trimming took 6 bases from V and 9 from J, leaving 12 bases between them. Germline V gives CDR1 SNHLY, CDR2 FYNNEI. The CDR3 sequence: CASSGTRGQYF. CDR3 nucleotide sequence: TGTGCCAGCAGCGGGACTCGAGGGCAGTACTTC.

Written as DNA, the CDR3 is TGTGCCAGCAGCTTACCCCTGACTAGCGGGGGCCGGTGGGAGACCCAGTACTTC. Its translation: CASSLPLTSGGRWETQYF. V is TRBV7-9 and J is TRBJ2-5; 12 bases agree with TRBD2. V shed 2 bases and J 5 bases; nucleotides not matched to a gene: 12. This CDR3 is built from 18 residues. CDR1 and CDR2 from the germline V gene are SEHNR and FQNEAQ (reference sequence).

The rearrangement links TRBV5-4 to TRBJ1-1; perhaps TRBD1 as D (6 bases). Germline assignment: CDR1 SGHNT and CDR2 YYREEE (reference sequence). V was pared by 7 bases and J by 4 bases, with 23 bases between. The CDR3 covers 16 residues. In DNA, the CDR3 is TGTGCCAGCGCGCCCGCCCGCGGGGGCGTCGTCACTGAAGCTTTCTTT. This codes for CASAPARGGVVTEAFF.

The chain's CDR3 is CASSLTGTYGYTF. The CDR3, as DNA: TGTGCCAGCAGTTTAACAGGAACTTATGGCTACACCTTC. This chain uses TRBV27 with TRBJ1-2; possibly TRBD1 for D (5 bases). V dropped 2 bases and J dropped 5 bases, with 9 bases sitting between them. This CDR3 region has 13 residues. Germline CDR1 reads MNHEY; CDR2 reads SMNVEV (reference sequence).

The chain joins TRBV27 to TRBJ1-5; D unresolved. Deletions cut 1 base from V and 6 bases from J, with 7 bases between. The CDR3 has 13 residues. Germline-derived CDR1 and CDR2 are MNHEY and SMNVEV (reference sequence). The CDR3 nucleotides are TGTGCCAGCAGTTTATATGAGTTTCAGCCCCAGCATTTT. This encodes CASSLYEFQPQHF.

The V and J genes are TRBV2 and TRBJ2-2, with D perhaps TRBD1 (5 bases). V lost 6 bases and J lost 6, with 11 bases in between. Germline CDR1 is SNHLY and CDR2 is FYNNEI. The CDR3 contains 13 residues. CDR3 sequence reads: CASSLREAGELFF. The DNA for the CDR3 is TGTGCCAGCAGCCTCAGGGAAGCCGGGGAGCTGTTTTTT.

This rearrangement joins TRBV5-1 to TRBJ2-5; 10 bases are shared with TRBD2. The CDR3 covers 17 residues. Germline V CDR1 and CDR2: SGHRS, YFSETQ. With V trimmed by 0 bases and J by 1 base, 6 bases remained unmatched. DNA of the CDR3: TGCGCCAGCAGCTTGGATGTAGCGGGGGGCCTCCAAGAGACCCAGTACTTC. This translates into CASSLDVAGGLQETQYF.

This clone was seen a single time. The chain joins TRBV5-4 to TRBJ2-5; a weak D match, TRBD2 (5 bases). V dropped 4 bases and J dropped 4 bases, with 17 bases sitting between them. CDR1 SGHNT and CDR2 YYREEE come from the germline V gene (reference sequence). This CDR3 spans 15 amino acids. The CDR3: CASSALLGRGETQYF. DNA of the CDR3: TGTGCCAGCAGCGCCCTACTAGGACGTGGAGAGACCCAGTACTTC. The full variable domain, completed using reference TRBV5-4 and TRBJ2-5, is ETGVTQSPTHLIKTRGQQVTLRCSSQSGHNTVSWYQQALGQGPQFIFQYYREEENGRGNFPPRFSGLQFPNYSSELNVNALELDDSALYLCASSALLGRGETQYFGPGTRLLVL.

The J gene is TRBJ1-5, the V gene TRBV7-3; no firm D call. Germline values: CDR1 SGHTA, CDR2 FQGTGA. V dropped 5 bases and J dropped 7 bases, with 12 bases sitting between them. The CDR3 runs 13 residues. In DNA, the CDR3 is TGTGCCAGCAGCCTAGTCGGAGGGCAGCCCCAGCATTTT. It yields the protein CASSLVGGQPQHF.